The 26 T cell receptor beta chains below all came from one sample that was sequenced in a study of T cell responses to AZD1222 COVID-19 vaccine. Sequencing was performed with immunoSEQ multiplex PCR; in TCRdb, only in-frame clones are kept and a portion is missing. The sample shows over 150,000 clones, roughly 90% of them seen only once. This sample comprised peripheral blood, obtained on day 0 of AZD1222 vaccination. Receptors originate from an adult in good health.

The chain joins TRBV9 to TRBJ2-7; TRBD2 is a possible D gene (6 bases). The V gene lost 4 bases and the J gene lost 2 bases, with 13 bases spanning the gap. The CDR3 sequence is 14 residues long. Germline V gene sequence: CDR1 SGDLS, CDR2 YYNGEE. CDR3 residues: CASSSGPGAYEQYF. The CDR3 nucleotides read TGTGCCAGCAGCAGTGGGCCGGGGGCCTACGAGCAGTACTTC.

This chain links TRBV27 with TRBJ2-7; 10 nucleotides match TRBD2. The CDR3 totals 16 residues. Germline loops: CDR1 MNHEY, CDR2 SMNVEV (reference sequence). J lost 7 bases, V lost 6 bases, and 15 bases had no gene match. This CDR3 reads CASSEIAGTSVFEQYF. CDR3 sequence (DNA): TGTGCCAGCAGCGAGATCGCCGGGACTAGCGTTTTTGAGCAGTACTTC.

The chain joins TRBV6-4 to TRBJ2-2; D is unresolved. The V end was cut by 4 bases, the J end by 4 bases, with 4 bases between. The CDR3 loop spans 12 amino acids. Germline values: CDR1 MRHNA, CDR2 SNTAGT. The CDR3 spells CASSALTGELFF. CDR3 DNA sequence: TGTGCCAGCAGTGCCCTCACCGGGGAGCTGTTTTTT.

This clone was picked up one time. The chain links TRBV6-6 to TRBJ2-3; 11 positions agree with TRBD1. This CDR3 has 17 amino acids. From germline, CDR1 is MNHNY and CDR2 SVGAGI (reference sequence). The ends lost 5 bases at V and 6 bases at J; junction bases unmatched: 13. CDR3 DNA sequence: TGTGCCAGCAGTCCCACACCCGGGACAGGGGGTAGGGATACGCAGTATTTT. It translates to CASSPTPGTGGRDTQYF.

V is TRBV4-2 and J is TRBJ1-6; D not certain. V lost 2 bases, J lost 10 bases, and 12 bases lay in between. In germline, CDR1 is LGHNA, CDR2 YNFKEQ. The CDR3 totals 14 residues. The CDR3 region has the DNA TGTGCCAGCAGCCAATCCGGTCCGGAATCACCCCTCCACTTT. Residues: CASSQSGPESPLHF.

The genes are TRBV5-1 and TRBJ2-1; D is perhaps TRBD2 (5 bases). V was trimmed by 3 bases and J by 0 bases, leaving 10 bases between them. CDR1 and CDR2 (germline): SGHRS, YFSETQ. The CDR3 contains 15 residues. CDR3 in amino acids: CASSWRMGSYNEQFF. Here the CDR3 DNA reads TGCGCCAGCAGCTGGAGGATGGGCTCCTACAATGAGCAGTTCTTC.

The CDR3 reads CAIFKTEGGTEAFF. The CDR3 bases are TGTGCCATCTTTAAGACCGAGGGCGGGACTGAAGCTTTCTTT. The gene calls are TRBV6-5 and TRBJ1-1; D remains ambiguous. V gave up 10 bases and J gave up 5 bases, with 20 bases separating them. From germline, CDR1 is MNHEY and CDR2 SVGAGI. This CDR3 is built from 14 residues.

The J gene is TRBJ1-2, the V gene TRBV10-3; the match to TRBD1 covers 9 bases. J was trimmed by 6 bases and V by 6 bases; bases with no gene match: 5. Per germline, CDR1 ENHRY and CDR2 SYGVKD. CDR3 size: 13 residues. The CDR3 DNA is TGTGCCATCAGCCTAGACAGGGGGGATGGCTACACCTTC. It translates to CAISLDRGDGYTF.

The chain has TRBV29-1 and TRBJ1-2; D call uncertain. The V gene's germline CDR1 is SQVTM and CDR2 ANQGSEA. The CDR3 length is 10 residues. Trimming shortened V by 5 bases and J by 6 bases, and 7 bases separated the two germline ends. The CDR3 loop is CSVLYNGYTF. CDR3 bases: TGCAGCGTTTTATATAATGGCTACACCTTC. The full variable domain, rest sourced from reference TRBV29-1 and TRBJ1-2, is SAVISQKPSRDICQRGTSLTIQCQVDSQVTMMFWYRQQPGQSLTLIATANQGSEATYESGFVIDKFPISRPNLTFSTLTVSNMSPEDSSIYLCSVLYNGYTFGSGTRLTVV.

This chain uses TRBV30 with TRBJ1-1; a possible D gene is TRBD1 (6 bases). Per germline, CDR1 GTSNPN and CDR2 SVGIG (reference sequence). The CDR3 runs to 14 residues. V was pared by 8 bases and J by 5 bases, with 21 bases between. DNA of the CDR3: TGTGCCGGCTCTCGAGGGGGGCCGGGAACTGAAGCTTTCTTT. This translates into CAGSRGGPGTEAFF. Based on the CDR3 plus reference TRBV30 and TRBJ1-1, the full variable domain is SQTIHQWPATLVQPVGSPLSLECTVEGTSNPNLYWYRQAAGRGLQLLFYSVGIGQISSEVPQNLSASRPQDRQFILSSKKLLLSDSGFYLCAGSRGGPGTEAFFGQGTRLTVV.

This clone was found a few times. The gene calls are TRBV2 and TRBJ1-6; D ambiguous. The CDR3 totals 14 residues. Germline V CDR1 and CDR2: SNHLY, FYNNEI. Trimming stripped 5 bases from V and 7 bases from J, with 12 bases between. CDR3 protein: CASSWTDKNSPLHF. CDR3 nucleotides: TGTGCCAGCAGTTGGACTGATAAAAATTCACCCCTCCACTTT. The full variable domain, in which reference TRBV2 and TRBJ1-6 provide the parts outside the CDR3, is EPEVTQTPSHQVTQMGQEVILRCVPISNHLYFYWYRQILGQKVEFLVSFYNNEISEKSEIFDDQFSVERPDGSNFTLKIRSTKLEDSAMYFCASSWTDKNSPLHFGNGTRLTVT.

Concerning this clone: Germline is not matched at one junction end, which may reflect a read error. The chain links TRBV11-2 to TRBJ1-3, with D hard to call. Germline values: CDR1 SGHAT, CDR2 FQNNGV. This CDR3 contains 12 residues. The CDR3 reads CASSLAGNTIYF. DNA for the CDR3: TGCGCCAGCAGCTTAGCGGGAAACACCATATATTTT.

J is TRBJ2-5 and V is TRBV24-1, with 7 bases lining up with TRBD1. The CDR3 is 15 residues long. Germline CDR1 and CDR2: KGHDR and SFDVKD. With 4 bases clipped from V and 3 bases from J, the junction kept 7 bases outside the gene matches. CDR3 sequence: CATSDERQGEETQYF. The CDR3 DNA reads as TGTGCCACCAGTGACGAAAGACAGGGTGAAGAGACCCAGTACTTC.

The genes are TRBV7-2 and TRBJ1-3; D not certain. CDR3 size: 16 residues. Germline assignment: CDR1 SGHTA and CDR2 FQGNSA. V lost 5 bases, J lost 1 base, and 15 bases lay in between. CDR3 sequence (DNA): TGTGCCAGCAGCCTACGAACGGCTGTTTCTGGAAACACCATATATTTT. This codes for CASSLRTAVSGNTIYF. Supplemented by reference TRBV7-2 and TRBJ1-3, the full variable domain reads GAGVSQSPSNKVTEKGKDVELRCDPISGHTALYWYRQSLGQGLEFLIYFQGNSAPDKSGLPSDRFSAERTGGSVSTLTIQRTQQEDSAVYLCASSLRTAVSGNTIYFGEGSWLTVV.

The rearrangement joins TRBV23-1 to TRBJ1-1, with 9 bases fitting TRBD1. TRBV23-1 is reported as an ORF; its role is uncertain. Unmatched junction bases numbered 5, after V lost 7 bases and J lost 2 bases. The CDR3 sequence is 14 residues long. The CDR3 protein is CASNRTGVNTEAFF. DNA of the CDR3: TGCGCCAGCAATCGGACAGGGGTAAACACTGAAGCTTTCTTT.

This clone was observed once. The rearrangement joins TRBV2 to TRBJ2-3; 7 nucleotides align to TRBD2. Germline V gives CDR1 SNHLY, CDR2 FYNNEI. This CDR3 comprises 14 residues. Losses at the gene ends were 2 bases for V and 2 bases for J; bases not matched to a gene: 1. CDR3 protein: CASSELADTDTQYF. CDR3 in DNA: TGTGCCAGCAGTGAACTAGCGGACACAGATACGCAGTATTTT.

The chain employs TRBV5-4 and TRBJ1-2; the D gene is possibly TRBD1 (5 bases). The CDR3 covers 15 residues. Per the germline V gene, CDR1 is SGHNT and CDR2 is YYREEE (reference sequence). Trimming took off 0 bases at V and 2 bases at J, with 11 bases between the two ends. In nucleotides, the CDR3 is TGTGCCAGCAGCTTGGGTGGGGCAGGGAACTATGGCTACACCTTC. Its translation: CASSLGGAGNYGYTF.

This clone appeared a single time. This chain uses TRBV7-9 with TRBJ1-1, with TRBD1 as a possible D gene (6 bases). Trimming stripped 3 bases from V and 3 bases from J, with 14 bases between. CDR1 and CDR2 from the germline V gene are SEHNR and FQNEAQ (reference sequence). This CDR3 has 15 amino acids. The CDR3 loop is CASSFSRGPDTEAFF. CDR3 DNA: TGTGCCAGCAGCTTCTCTCGGGGGCCGGACACTGAAGCTTTCTTT.

The rearrangement uses TRBV7-3 and TRBJ2-1; 13 bases are a match to TRBD2. This CDR3 spans 14 amino acids. From germline, CDR1 is SGHTA and CDR2 FQGTGA. With V trimmed by 9 bases and J by 7 bases, 6 bases remained unmatched. The CDR3 is CASKLLAGGNEQFF. The CDR3 nucleotides read TGTGCCAGTAAATTACTAGCGGGAGGGAATGAGCAGTTCTTC.

This chain links TRBV28 with TRBJ2-2; maybe TRBD2 (7 bases). This CDR3 is built from 17 residues. V lost 3 bases and J lost 0, with 14 bases in between. The germline V gene has CDR1 MDHEN and CDR2 SYDVKM. The DNA for the CDR3 is TGTGCCAGCAGTTTCCCGCAGGGGAGGGCGAACACCGGGGAGCTGTTTTTT. Amino acids: CASSFPQGRANTGELFF.

The V call is TRBV7-2, the J call TRBJ2-3; weak D call: TRBD2 (7 bases). V was shortened by 3 bases and J by 4 bases, with 14 bases between the two germline ends. CDR1 is SGHTA and CDR2 is FQGNSA in the germline V gene. CDR3 length: 15 residues. The CDR3 loop is CASSFGRGGADTQYF. CDR3 sequence (DNA): TGTGCCAGCAGCTTTGGAAGGGGGGGGGCAGATACGCAGTATTTT.

The chain carries TRBV9 and TRBJ2-3, with 9 bases aligning to TRBD2. CDR1 and CDR2 (germline): SGDLS, YYNGEE. The V gene end was trimmed by 0 bases and the J gene end by 3 bases; junction bases not matched to a gene: 5. The CDR3 is 16 residues long. This CDR3 is CASSVVPSGETDTQYF. The CDR3 DNA is TGTGCCAGCAGCGTAGTGCCTAGCGGGGAGACAGATACGCAGTATTTT. Variable domain in full (rest from reference TRBV9 and TRBJ2-3): DSGVTQTPKHLITATGQRVTLRCSPRSGDLSVYWYQQSLDQGLQFLIQYYNGEERAKGNILERFSAQQFPDLHSELNLSSLELGDSALYFCASSVVPSGETDTQYFGPGTRLTVL.

The chain couples TRBV5-1 to TRBJ2-7; D possibly matches TRBD1 or TRBD2 (5 bases each). The V gene's germline CDR1 is SGHRS and CDR2 YFSETQ. The V end lost 4 bases, the J end lost 3 bases, and 17 bases lay between the germline ends. The CDR3 sequence is 15 residues long. The CDR3 DNA follows: TGCGCCAGCAGCGTTTCCGGGACGAACTTCTACGAGCAGTACTTC. It is translated as CASSVSGTNFYEQYF.

The CDR3: CASSRGQGASPLHF. CDR3 in DNA: TGTGCCAGCAGCCGCGGACAGGGGGCTTCACCCCTCCACTTT. The chain employs TRBV3-1 (or the pseudogene TRBV3-2) and TRBJ1-6, with 11 nucleotides matching TRBD1. CDR3 length: 14 residues. V was clipped by 4 bases and J by 9 bases; unmatched bases: 2. Germline assignment: CDR1 LGHDT and CDR2 YNNKEL (reference sequence).

This chain connects TRBV6-2 or TRBV6-3 to TRBJ1-6, with D hard to call. CDR1 is MNHEY and CDR2 is SVGEGT in the germline V gene. The CDR3 covers 15 residues. V gave up 6 bases and J gave up 7 bases, with 16 bases separating them. The CDR3: CASSRTDSRNSPLHF. For the CDR3, the DNA is TGTGCCAGCAGCCGGACCGACTCTCGGAATTCACCCCTCCACTTT.

The chain uses TRBV24-1 and TRBJ2-2; 7 bases are shared with TRBD1. CDR1 is KGHDR, CDR2 SFDVKD, per germline. J gave up 2 bases and V 3 bases, and 11 bases lay outside the gene matches. The CDR3 sequence is 18 residues long. The CDR3 bases are TGTGCCACCAGTGATAGACCCCGACAGGGCCCCAACACCGGGGAGCTGTTTTTT. The encoded protein is CATSDRPRQGPNTGELFF.